The source of this T cell receptor (beta chain) is a study of beta chain features in type 1 diabetes. General study points: All four CD4+ subsets of Type 1 diabetes patients contained TCRB CDR3s that were moderately but significantly shorter. Type 1 diabetes patients had fewer VDJ junction insertions and more deletions.

A word on this clone: The antigen is not known.

Isolated RNA was reverse transcribed in full, so expressed TCRB transcripts were sequenced. Clones were sequenced by immunoSEQ multiplex PCR, and TCRdb holds only the in-frame ones, with some missing. The sample lists 40,000 to 45,000 clones, roughly 50% occurring once. Germline V gene data show CDR1 as SGHAT and CDR2 as FQNNGV. This CDR3 is built from 14 residues. Losses at the gene ends were 5 bases for V and 3 bases for J; bases not matched to a gene: 3. Markers CD45RO/CCR7/CD25/CD127/CD95/CD27 served to sort CD4+ naive, central memory, regulatory and stem cell-like memory cells. Sequenced material: central memory CD4+ T cells from blood. The sequence came from a woman aged 18-35 years in good health. The rearrangement uses TRBV11-2 and TRBJ1-3, with 8 bases lining up with TRBD1. For the CDR3, the DNA is TGTGCCAGCAGCCGGGACAGGCTTGGAAACACCATATATTTT. It specifies CASSRDRLGNTIYF.